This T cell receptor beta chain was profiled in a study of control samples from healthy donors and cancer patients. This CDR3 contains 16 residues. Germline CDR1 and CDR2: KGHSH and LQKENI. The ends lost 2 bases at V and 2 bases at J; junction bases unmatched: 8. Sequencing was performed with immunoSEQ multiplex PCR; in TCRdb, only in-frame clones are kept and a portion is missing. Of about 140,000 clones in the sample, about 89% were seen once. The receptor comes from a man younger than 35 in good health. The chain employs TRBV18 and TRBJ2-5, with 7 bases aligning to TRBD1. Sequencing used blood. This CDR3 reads CASSPTGAGGQETQYF. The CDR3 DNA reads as TGTGCCAGCTCACCAACAGGGGCAGGGGGTCAAGAGACCCAGTACTTC.